This is a list of T cell receptor beta chains from one sample in a study of T-cell memory formation after mild COVID-19. TCRdb fed the 5' RACE reads into MiXCR, producing one record per CDR3 protein. The sample carries about 400,000 distinct CDR3 sequences, more than 20% recorded once. The sample taken for sequencing was PBMCs or a T cell subset sorted from them (not recorded which). The receptors shown here come from an adult woman who had mild COVID-19 (a few samples of this study predate the infection). Cell type and time point are not known. CDR3s include the opening cysteine and the closing phenylalanine or tryptophan. The D gene is left open where the match is weak. Only part of the rows carry a size: once, few, many, or a class if the clone is expanded.

d_gene	v_gene	j_gene	abundance	CDR3aa	CDR3nt
-	TRBV6-2/TRBV6-3	TRBJ2-5	-	CAREDTWASETQYF	TGTGCCCGTGAAGACACCTGGGCATCGGAGACCCAGTACTTC
TRBD1	TRBV9	TRBJ2-7	few	CASSVGTGGTYEQYF	TGTGCCAGCAGCGTAGGGACAGGGGGGACCTACGAGCAGTACTTC
TRBD1	TRBV5-1	TRBJ1-1	-	CASSTWTGGYTEAFF	TGCGCCAGCAGCACCTGGACAGGGGGCTACACTGAAGCTTTCTTT
-	TRBV4-1	TRBJ1-5	few	CASSPLGFQPQHF	TGCGCCAGCAGCCCCTTGGGGTTTCAGCCCCAGCATTTT
-	TRBV7-3	TRBJ2-5	few	CASSPGSRQETQYF	TGTGCCAGCAGCCCCGGGAGTAGGCAAGAGACCCAGTACTTC
-	TRBV2	TRBJ1-4	-	CASRVVGGTNEKLFF	TGTGCCAGCCGGGTCGTGGGGGGGACTAATGAAAAACTGTTTTTT
TRBD2	TRBV7-6	TRBJ2-7	-	CASSLGTSGGHEQYF	TGTGCCAGCAGCTTAGGGACTAGCGGGGGGCACGAGCAGTACTTC
TRBD2	TRBV20-1	TRBJ2-7	few	CSAGGDYEQYF	TGCAGTGCGGGGGGGGACTACGAGCAGTACTTC
-	TRBV4-2	TRBJ1-2	-	CASSRERYGYTF	TGTGCCAGCAGCCGAGAGAGGTATGGCTACACCTTC
-	TRBV4-3	TRBJ2-7	few	CASSDLLEDEQYF	TGCGCCAGCAGCGACCTTTTGGAGGACGAGCAGTACTTC
-	TRBV20-1	TRBJ2-1	few	CSARAHLILARNEQFF	TGCAGTGCTAGAGCCCATCTGATTCTAGCCCGGAATGAGCAGTTCTTC
-	TRBV30	TRBJ1-1	-	CAWSVGRAGTEAFF	TGTGCCTGGAGTGTAGGCAGGGCGGGCACTGAAGCTTTCTTT
-	TRBV5-1	TRBJ2-7	many	CASSESGMIEQYF	TGCGCCAGCAGCGAGTCTGGAATGATAGAGCAGTACTTC
TRBD2	TRBV6-5	TRBJ2-1	few	CASSYEGLAGVGEQFF	TGTGCCAGCAGCTACGAGGGACTAGCGGGAGTGGGGGAGCAGTTCTTC
TRBD2	TRBV7-9	TRBJ2-1	few	CASSFEAGRSHEQFF	TGTGCCAGCAGCTTCGAAGCGGGAAGATCCCATGAGCAGTTCTTC
TRBD1	TRBV5-4	TRBJ2-5	few	CASSLDRDFQETQYF	TGTGCCAGCAGTCTGGACAGGGACTTCCAAGAGACCCAGTACTTC
TRBD1	TRBV5-1	TRBJ2-7	-	CASSLERGQVPEQYF	TGCGCCAGCAGCTTGGAACGGGGACAGGTACCCGAGCAGTACTTC
-	TRBV24-1	TRBJ2-5	many	CATSDPLDIGETQYF	TGTGCCACCAGTGATCCCCTGGACATCGGGGAGACCCAGTACTTC
-	TRBV6-2/TRBV6-3	TRBJ2-7	few	CASRRGVSYEQYF	TGTGCCAGCAGACGGGGAGTTAGCTACGAGCAGTACTTC
-	TRBV18	TRBJ1-1	many	CASSPGQNTEAFF	TGTGCCAGCAGCCCGGGACAGAACACTGAAGCTTTCTTT
-	TRBV20-1	TRBJ1-4	-	CSARDLGRPNEKLFF	TGCAGTGCTAGAGATCTTGGCAGACCAAATGAAAAACTGTTTTTT
-	TRBV25-1	TRBJ2-7	once	CASSDFFEQYF	TGTGCCAGCAGTGATTTCTTCGAGCAGTACTTC
TRBD2	TRBV20-1	TRBJ2-5	-	CSASPRAGGYQETQYF	TGCAGTGCTAGCCCCAGAGCGGGGGGGTACCAAGAGACCCAGTACTTC
-	TRBV27	TRBJ2-7	medium-sized	CASSWAGPTYEQYF	TGTGCCAGCAGTTGGGCAGGGCCCACCTACGAGCAGTACTTC
-	TRBV24-1	TRBJ1-5	few	CATSGTRVEGF	TGTGCCACCAGTGGTACACGGGTCGAGGGGTTT
-	TRBV30	TRBJ1-1	few	CAWSMGPTTEAFF	TGTGCCTGGAGTATGGGCCCGACCACTGAAGCTTTCTTT
-	TRBV7-9	TRBJ1-1	-	CASSPEAARSTEAFF	TGTGCCAGCAGCCCAGAGGCGGCGCGGAGCACTGAAGCTTTCTTT
-	TRBV12-3/TRBV12-4	TRBJ2-5	few	CASSLFSRPTHQETQYF	TGTGCCAGCAGTTTATTTAGTCGGCCCACTCACCAAGAGACCCAGTACTTC
-	TRBV7-9	TRBJ2-3	few	CASSLYRGEGTDTQYF	TGTGCCAGCAGCCTCTATCGCGGGGAGGGCACAGATACGCAGTATTTT
TRBD1	TRBV9	TRBJ2-7	-	CASSVTGQWTEQYF	TGTGCCAGCAGCGTTACGGGACAGTGGACCGAGCAGTACTTC
TRBD2	TRBV5-6	TRBJ2-1	many	CASSDDWRGIYNEQFF	TGTGCCAGCAGCGACGACTGGCGGGGGATCTACAATGAGCAGTTCTTC
-	TRBV20-1	TRBJ1-1	few	CSASPSRAFF	TGCAGTGCTAGCCCGTCCAGAGCTTTCTTT
-	TRBV29-1	TRBJ1-1	-	CSVEFLLWQPNTEALF	TGCAGCGTTGAATTCCTGTTGTGGCAGCCAAACACTGAAGCTTTATTT
-	TRBV5-4	TRBJ1-6	-	CASSRGVDSPLHF	TGTGCCAGCAGCCGGGGGGTCGATTCACCCCTCCACTTT
-	TRBV6-6	TRBJ2-7	-	CASRRWTAGGEQYF	TGTGCCAGCAGAAGATGGACAGCAGGCGGCGAGCAGTACTTC
-	TRBV12-3/TRBV12-4	TRBJ2-3	once	CASSLEYLGTTLGTQYF	TGTGCCAGCAGTTTAGAATATCTTGGGACAACGCTTGGTACGCAGTATTTT
TRBD1	TRBV5-6	TRBJ2-3	-	CASSAGTGANTDTQYF	TGTGCCAGCAGCGCCGGGACAGGGGCTAACACAGATACGCAGTATTTT
-	TRBV15	TRBJ2-5	few	CATSRDKGETQYF	TGTGCCACCAGCAGAGATAAGGGAGAGACCCAGTACTTC
-	TRBV6-2/TRBV6-3	TRBJ2-5	few	CASSYGGVTETQYF	TGTGCCAGCAGTTACGGGGGAGTGACGGAGACCCAGTACTTC
-	TRBV7-9	TRBJ1-1	-	CASSLTVRGTEAFF	TGTGCCAGCAGCTTGACTGTCAGGGGCACTGAAGCTTTCTTT
-	TRBV29-1	TRBJ1-4	few	CSVESGNNEKLFF	TGCAGCGTTGAATCCGGGAACAATGAAAAACTGTTTTTT
TRBD1	TRBV9	TRBJ2-3	-	CASSPTTGALSQYF	TGTGCCAGCAGCCCGACGACAGGGGCCCTCTCGCAGTATTTT
TRBD2	TRBV4-1	TRBJ2-7	few	CASSRGLAGALSYEQYF	TGCGCCAGCAGCCGAGGACTAGCGGGGGCCCTCTCCTACGAGCAGTACTTC
-	TRBV5-1	TRBJ2-7	few	CASSEAGTVSYEQYF	TGCGCCAGCAGCGAAGCCGGGACGGTATCCTACGAGCAGTACTTC
-	TRBV20-1	TRBJ2-5	-	CSAEGTGTYGKTQYF	TGCAGTGCCGAGGGAACCGGGACGTATGGGAAGACCCAGTACTTC